Detailed here is one TCR beta chain. Its matching antigen is unknown. The sample originates from a study of T-cell memory formation after mild COVID-19. One entry per CDR3 protein, called by TCRdb with MiXCR from the 5' RACE reads. The top ten hold less than 4% of the sample, which has roughly 180,000 distinct CDR3 sequences, roughly 10% seen once. The study's findings and limits: Some clones that responded were present in memory (sampled pre-infection), which suggests cross-reactive memory joined. Clones contracting day 15 to 85 were balanced CD4/CD8; later expanders leaned CD4+.

Germline CDR1 is SGHTA and CDR2 is FQGNSA. The CDR3 runs 14 residues. V gave up 7 bases and J gave up 4 bases, with 16 bases separating them. This TCR came from a man between 18 and 29 years old who had mild COVID-19 (a few samples of this study predate the infection). Cell type and time point are not known. The rearrangement uses TRBV7-2 and TRBJ2-5, with D possibly TRBD2 on 6 matching bases. Sequencing was carried out using PBMCs or a T cell subset sorted from them (not recorded which). CDR3 region: CASNPTGSGETQYF. CDR3 sequence (DNA): TGTGCCAGCAACCCGACTGGTAGCGGAGAGACCCAGTACTTC.